Below, one T cell receptor (beta chain) is given with its context. The data derive from a study of blood T cell repertoires in COVID-19. CDR3 length equals 14 residues. V was clipped by 4 bases and J by 4 bases, with 11 bases between them. Germline V CDR1 and CDR2: SNHLY, FYNNEI. Here immunoSEQ multiplex PCR was the method, and the copy in TCRdb shows in-frame clones only, minus some. This sample has around 50,000 clones, with approximately 90% found just once. Sequenced sample: peripheral blood. The chain joins TRBV2 to TRBJ1-5; possibly TRBD1 for D (6 bases). The clonotype was recovered from a man aged 65 to 79 with acute or convalescent COVID-19. This chain's CDR3 is CASSGGGRNQPQHF. DNA for the CDR3: TGTGCCAGCAGTGGGGGGGGGCGGAATCAGCCCCAGCATTTT.